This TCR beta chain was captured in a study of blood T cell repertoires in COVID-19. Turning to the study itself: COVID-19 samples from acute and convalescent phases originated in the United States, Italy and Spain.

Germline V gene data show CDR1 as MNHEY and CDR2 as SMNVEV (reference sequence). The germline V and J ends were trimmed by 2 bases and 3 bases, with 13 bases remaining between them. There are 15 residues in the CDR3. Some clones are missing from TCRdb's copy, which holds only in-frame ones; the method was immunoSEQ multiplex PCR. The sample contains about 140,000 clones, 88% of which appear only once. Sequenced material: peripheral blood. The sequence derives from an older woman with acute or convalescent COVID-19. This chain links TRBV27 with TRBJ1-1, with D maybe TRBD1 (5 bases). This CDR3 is CASSLGGYLDTEAFF. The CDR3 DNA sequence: TGTGCCAGCAGTTTAGGGGGGTACTTGGACACTGAAGCTTTCTTT.